These T cell receptor beta chains were read from a single sample in a study of T cells in Graves' hyperthyroidism and ophthalmopathy. TCRdb re-called the multiplex PCR reads through MiXCR, storing one row per CDR3 protein. Here the sample spans some 440,000 distinct CDR3 sequences, around 16% being singletons. Sequencing was carried out using blood. These receptors were obtained from a woman aged 18-29 years with Graves' hyperthyroidism. Both conserved end residues are part of each CDR3. The order of the fields is CDR3 protein, CDR3 DNA, J gene, V gene, clone size, D gene. D genes are given only for firm matches. Clone size appears in some rows only: once, few, many, or a class for an expanded clone.

CDR3 protein: CASSLSPGPNSPLHF
CDR3 DNA: TGTGCCAGCAGTTTATCTCCCGGGCCAAATTCACCCCTCCACTTT
J gene: TRBJ1-6
V gene: TRBV28
clone size: many
D gene: NA

CDR3 protein: CASTARGMAGKNIQYF
CDR3 DNA: TGTGCCAGCACGGCACGGGGCATGGCAGGCAAAAACATTCAGTACTTC
J gene: TRBJ2-4
V gene: TRBV6-1
clone size: many
D gene: NA

CDR3 protein: CASGPGREQYF
CDR3 DNA: TGTGCTAGTGGTCCCGGAAGGGAGCAGTACTTC
J gene: TRBJ2-7
V gene: TRBV12-5
clone size: many
D gene: NA

CDR3 protein: CASSGGTGSAGELFF
CDR3 DNA: TGTGCCAGCAGCGGTGGGACAGGGTCCGCCGGGGAGCTGTTTTTT
J gene: TRBJ2-2
V gene: TRBV5-6
clone size: NA
D gene: TRBD1

CDR3 protein: CATKTSGGSYEQYF
CDR3 DNA: TGTGCCACCAAAACTAGCGGGGGTTCCTACGAGCAGTACTTC
J gene: TRBJ2-7
V gene: TRBV6-1
clone size: few
D gene: TRBD2

CDR3 protein: CSARDLFYTEAFF
CDR3 DNA: TGCAGTGCTAGAGATCTTTTTTACACTGAAGCTTTCTTT
J gene: TRBJ1-1
V gene: TRBV20-1
clone size: many
D gene: NA

CDR3 protein: CASSPREGGTDTQYF
CDR3 DNA: TGTGCCAGCAGTCCGAGGGAGGGTGGCACAGATACGCAGTATTTT
J gene: TRBJ2-3
V gene: TRBV5-4
clone size: many
D gene: TRBD2

CDR3 protein: CASSFPGTTAAGYTF
CDR3 DNA: TGTGCCAGCAGCTTTCCCGGGACTACGGCGGCCGGCTACACCTTC
J gene: TRBJ1-2
V gene: TRBV5-4
clone size: NA
D gene: NA

CDR3 protein: CSARQGEYTGNTIYF
CDR3 DNA: TGCAGTGCCCGACAGGGGGAGTACACTGGAAACACCATATATTTT
J gene: TRBJ1-3
V gene: TRBV20-1
clone size: many
D gene: TRBD1

CDR3 protein: CASSLATGRFGSTGELFF
CDR3 DNA: TGCGCCAGCAGCTTGGCCACAGGGCGGTTTGGGAGCACCGGGGAGCTGTTTTTT
J gene: TRBJ2-2
V gene: TRBV5-1
clone size: many
D gene: NA

CDR3 protein: CASSLIMTGNEQYF
CDR3 DNA: TGTGCCAGCAGCTTGATTATGACAGGGAACGAGCAGTACTTC
J gene: TRBJ2-7
V gene: TRBV7-2
clone size: NA
D gene: TRBD1

CDR3 protein: CATSDGGGRRNNEKLFF
CDR3 DNA: TGTGCCACCAGTGATGGGGGAGGACGCAGGAACAATGAAAAACTGTTTTTT
J gene: TRBJ1-4
V gene: TRBV24-1
clone size: once
D gene: NA

CDR3 protein: CASSLGNRGLENIQYF
CDR3 DNA: TGTGCCAGCAGTTTGGGAAACAGGGGGCTGGAAAACATTCAGTACTTC
J gene: TRBJ2-4
V gene: TRBV12-3/TRBV12-4
clone size: many
D gene: TRBD1

CDR3 protein: CASSLGPVRTYEQYF
CDR3 DNA: TGTGCCAGCAGCTTAGGTCCAGTTCGAACCTACGAGCAGTACTTC
J gene: TRBJ2-7
V gene: TRBV7-9
clone size: many
D gene: NA

CDR3 protein: CASSPGTSGRSSSYEQYF
CDR3 DNA: TGTGCCAGCTCACCCGGGACTAGCGGGAGGAGTAGCTCCTACGAGCAGTACTTC
J gene: TRBJ2-7
V gene: TRBV18
clone size: many
D gene: TRBD2

CDR3 protein: CASSPIGGVETEAFF
CDR3 DNA: TGTGCCAGCAGCCCTATAGGCGGGGTCGAAACTGAAGCTTTCTTT
J gene: TRBJ1-1
V gene: TRBV7-3
clone size: once
D gene: NA

CDR3 protein: CASSSRVPEAFF
CDR3 DNA: TGTGCCAGCAGTTCTAGGGTTCCCGAAGCTTTCTTT
J gene: TRBJ1-1
V gene: TRBV6-9
clone size: few
D gene: NA

CDR3 protein: CASTGYTEAFF
CDR3 DNA: TGCGCCAGCACGGGGTACACTGAAGCTTTCTTT
J gene: TRBJ1-1
V gene: TRBV10-2
clone size: many
D gene: NA

CDR3 protein: CSATTGGGETQYF
CDR3 DNA: TGCAGTGCCACGACAGGGGGCGGAGAGACCCAGTACTTC
J gene: TRBJ2-5
V gene: TRBV20-1
clone size: many
D gene: TRBD1

CDR3 protein: CSARTGNSNQPQHF
CDR3 DNA: TGCAGTGCCAGGACGGGGAATAGCAATCAGCCCCAGCATTTT
J gene: TRBJ1-5
V gene: TRBV20-1
clone size: many
D gene: NA

CDR3 protein: CASSEALVWETQYF
CDR3 DNA: TGTGCCAGCAGTGAAGCGCTAGTTTGGGAGACCCAGTACTTC
J gene: TRBJ2-5
V gene: TRBV6-1
clone size: many
D gene: NA

CDR3 protein: CAISESTSGDEQYF
CDR3 DNA: TGTGCCATCAGTGAGTCGACTAGCGGCGACGAGCAGTACTTC
J gene: TRBJ2-7
V gene: TRBV10-3
clone size: NA
D gene: TRBD2

CDR3 protein: CASSLSSGRATGELFF
CDR3 DNA: TGTGCCAGCAGCTTGTCTAGCGGGAGGGCCACCGGGGAGCTGTTTTTT
J gene: TRBJ2-2
V gene: TRBV11-2
clone size: many
D gene: TRBD2

CDR3 protein: CASSLGTSGTNEQFF
CDR3 DNA: TGTGCCAGCAGCCTGGGGACTAGCGGGACGAATGAGCAGTTCTTC
J gene: TRBJ2-1
V gene: TRBV7-9
clone size: many
D gene: TRBD2

CDR3 protein: CASGLTGQKAEAFF
CDR3 DNA: TGTGCCAGTGGTCTAACAGGGCAGAAGGCTGAAGCTTTCTTT
J gene: TRBJ1-1
V gene: TRBV19
clone size: many
D gene: NA

CDR3 protein: CASTPGQGFGNEQFF
CDR3 DNA: TGTGCCAGCACCCCAGGCCAGGGGTTTGGTAATGAGCAGTTCTTC
J gene: TRBJ2-1
V gene: TRBV27
clone size: many
D gene: NA

CDR3 protein: CASSQVSEGELFF
CDR3 DNA: TGTGCCAGCAGCCAAGTTTCCGAAGGGGAGCTGTTTTTT
J gene: TRBJ2-2
V gene: TRBV4-2
clone size: few
D gene: NA

CDR3 protein: CATSRDQASGANVLTF
CDR3 DNA: TGTGCCACCAGCAGAGATCAGGCCTCTGGGGCCAACGTCCTGACTTTC
J gene: TRBJ2-6
V gene: TRBV15
clone size: many
D gene: NA

CDR3 protein: CASSKDRYQPQHF
CDR3 DNA: TGTGCCAGCAGCAAGGACAGATATCAGCCCCAGCATTTT
J gene: TRBJ1-5
V gene: TRBV5-6
clone size: many
D gene: NA

CDR3 protein: CASSESRDRDTEAFF
CDR3 DNA: TGTGCCAGCAGCGAAAGCCGGGACAGGGACACTGAAGCTTTCTTT
J gene: TRBJ1-1
V gene: TRBV6-1
clone size: many
D gene: TRBD1

CDR3 protein: CASSLLGQGADNQPQHF
CDR3 DNA: TGTGCCAGCAGCCTCCTAGGACAGGGGGCTGACAATCAGCCCCAGCATTTT
J gene: TRBJ1-5
V gene: TRBV7-2
clone size: many
D gene: TRBD1

CDR3 protein: CASRAASPGKNGYTF
CDR3 DNA: TGCGCCAGCAGGGCAGCTTCGCCAGGGAAAAATGGCTACACCTTC
J gene: TRBJ1-2
V gene: TRBV5-1
clone size: many
D gene: NA

CDR3 protein: CASSPTPDRFYEQYF
CDR3 DNA: TGTGCCAGCAGCCCCACCCCAGACAGGTTCTACGAGCAGTACTTC
J gene: TRBJ2-7
V gene: TRBV11-3
clone size: few
D gene: NA

CDR3 protein: CASSYSKALRGEKLFF
CDR3 DNA: TGTGCCAGCAGTTACTCTAAGGCCCTGCGGGGTGAAAAACTGTTTTTT
J gene: TRBJ1-4
V gene: TRBV6-5
clone size: once
D gene: NA

CDR3 protein: CASSEVGGEVGQPQHF
CDR3 DNA: TGTGCCAGCAGTGAAGTGGGTGGGGAGGTCGGTCAGCCCCAGCATTTT
J gene: TRBJ1-5
V gene: TRBV6-1
clone size: NA
D gene: NA

CDR3 protein: CSLGSRTLYEQYF
CDR3 DNA: TGCAGCCTCGGGTCTCGGACTCTCTACGAGCAGTACTTC
J gene: TRBJ2-7
V gene: TRBV20-1
clone size: many
D gene: NA

CDR3 protein: CASSLAKGLDYGYTF
CDR3 DNA: TGTGCCAGCAGCTTAGCAAAGGGGCTGGACTATGGCTACACCTTC
J gene: TRBJ1-2
V gene: TRBV11-2
clone size: NA
D gene: NA

CDR3 protein: CASSLAGPNNEQFF
CDR3 DNA: TGCGCCAGCAGCTTGGCGGGACCTAACAATGAGCAGTTCTTC
J gene: TRBJ2-1
V gene: TRBV5-1
clone size: many
D gene: NA

CDR3 protein: CASSDGGSFYGYTF
CDR3 DNA: TGTGCCAGCAGTGACGGGGGGAGCTTCTATGGCTACACCTTC
J gene: TRBJ1-2
V gene: TRBV25-1
clone size: many
D gene: NA

CDR3 protein: CASSGLRDTQYF
CDR3 DNA: TGTGCCAGCAGCGGACTTAGGGATACGCAGTATTTT
J gene: TRBJ2-3
V gene: TRBV5-4
clone size: many
D gene: NA

CDR3 protein: CASSQDRRGVPGQYF
CDR3 DNA: TGTGCCAGCAGCCAAGATCGCCGGGGGGTCCCGGGGCAGTACTTC
J gene: TRBJ2-7
V gene: TRBV3-1
clone size: many
D gene: TRBD2

CDR3 protein: CASSTARFQPQHF
CDR3 DNA: TGTGCCAGCAGCACGGCCCGTTTCCAACCCCAGCATTTT
J gene: TRBJ1-5
V gene: TRBV2
clone size: many
D gene: NA

CDR3 protein: CSAPGGGEETQYF
CDR3 DNA: TGCAGTGCCCCGGGAGGTGGGGAAGAGACCCAGTACTTC
J gene: TRBJ2-5
V gene: TRBV20-1
clone size: many
D gene: TRBD2

CDR3 protein: CASSLIFRAADTGELFF
CDR3 DNA: TGCGCCAGCAGCTTGATTTTCAGAGCAGCTGATACCGGGGAGCTGTTTTTT
J gene: TRBJ2-2
V gene: TRBV5-1
clone size: few
D gene: NA

CDR3 protein: CASSQSLPRRKGDSAPGYTF
CDR3 DNA: TGTGCCAGCAGCCAAAGTCTACCTAGGCGAAAAGGGGACTCCGCTCCCGGCTACACCTTC
J gene: TRBJ1-2
V gene: TRBV3-1
clone size: many
D gene: NA

CDR3 protein: CASSGTSAYEQYF
CDR3 DNA: TGTGCCAGCAGTGGGACATCCGCCTACGAGCAGTACTTC
J gene: TRBJ2-7
V gene: TRBV12-3/TRBV12-4
clone size: many
D gene: NA

CDR3 protein: CAWTPGEGYTF
CDR3 DNA: TGTGCCTGGACGCCAGGGGAAGGCTACACCTTC
J gene: TRBJ1-2
V gene: TRBV30
clone size: many
D gene: NA

CDR3 protein: CASSESGGNNQPQHF
CDR3 DNA: TGTGCCAGCAGTGAATCCGGGGGCAATAATCAGCCCCAGCATTTT
J gene: TRBJ1-5
V gene: TRBV25-1
clone size: many
D gene: NA

CDR3 protein: CAISETGDQETQYF
CDR3 DNA: TGTGCCATCAGTGAAACAGGAGACCAAGAGACCCAGTACTTC
J gene: TRBJ2-5
V gene: TRBV10-3
clone size: many
D gene: NA

CDR3 protein: CASGLEGIQPQHF
CDR3 DNA: TGTGCTAGTGGTTTGGAGGGCATTCAGCCCCAGCATTTT
J gene: TRBJ1-5
V gene: TRBV12-5
clone size: many
D gene: NA

CDR3 protein: CASSEAGGIATQYF
CDR3 DNA: TGTGCCAGCAGTGAAGCAGGGGGCATAGCTACGCAGTATTTT
J gene: TRBJ2-3
V gene: TRBV6-1
clone size: many
D gene: TRBD1

CDR3 protein: CASSEAKYMNTEAFF
CDR3 DNA: TGCGCCAGCAGTGAGGCTAAGTACATGAACACTGAAGCTTTCTTT
J gene: TRBJ1-1
V gene: TRBV10-2
clone size: many
D gene: NA

CDR3 protein: CASSEALRGSETQYF
CDR3 DNA: TGTGCCAGCAGTGAAGCGCTTCGGGGTTCGGAGACCCAGTACTTC
J gene: TRBJ2-5
V gene: TRBV2
clone size: many
D gene: NA